This T cell receptor (beta chain) was captured by sequencing in a study of metastatic and nonmetastatic thyroid tumors. This clone was seen a few times. Antigen specificity is unknown. One end of the junction is discordant with germline, which a read error may explain. Germline loops: CDR1 SEHNR, CDR2 FQNEAQ (reference sequence). The CDR3 totals 15 residues. Whole-study findings and limits: In both blood and tumor samples, TCR beta diversity was reported significantly higher for malignant than benign nodules.

Thyroid surgery was preceded by no treatment in any patient. TCRdb ran MiXCR on the PCR reads. Among some 23,000 clones listed, 20% were seen once. The chain joins TRBV7-9 to TRBJ2-7, with D unresolved. The clonotype originates from a female donor with papillary thyroid cancer or a benign thyroid nodule (not recorded which). Some clones in this sample may be carry-over from other donors' samples. What was sequenced was adjacent normal tissue. In DNA form, the CDR3 reads TGTGCCAGCAGCTTGAACGTGGCAAGCTCCAACGAGCAGTACTTC. This encodes CASSLNVASSNEQYF.